This T cell receptor (beta chain) derives from a study of blood T cell repertoires in COVID-19. It was during active infection that Seattle patients were enrolled and then longitudinally followed. The CDR3 length is 17 residues. The V gene lost 0 bases and the J gene lost 12 bases, with 24 bases spanning the gap. Germline values: CDR1 LNHNV, CDR2 YYDKDF (reference sequence). Per the authors' pipeline: Estimation of nucleated cell counts relied on the amplification of reference gene primers. Using immunoSEQ multiplex PCR, the repertoire was profiled, and TCRdb retains in-frame clones only, with some absent. V and J calls and clone size are those listed in that table; D and trimming were worked out from the DNA. The repertoire holds roughly 400,000 clones, approximately 87% seen once, with 2.3% in the top ten.

The sequencing sample was made of peripheral blood. The V call is TRBV15, the J call TRBJ2-1; D possibly corresponds to TRBD2 (7 bases). The receptor was isolated from an older woman with COVID-19, enrolled during active disease. The CDR3 nucleotides are TGTGCCACCAGCAGAGATCTGATGCGGGGGCGGTCCCAGGGGCAGTTCTTC. Its translation is CATSRDLMRGRSQGQFF.